These 2 T cell receptor beta chains originate from one sample sequenced in a study of cytomegalovirus exposure and HLA in healthy donors. Primers: 60 Vbeta forward and 13 Jbeta reverse. Clones were sequenced by immunoSEQ multiplex PCR, and TCRdb holds only the in-frame ones, with some missing. The data contain 200,000 or so clones, 75% to 85% of them seen just once; the ten biggest clones take up about 1.9%. The material sequenced was PBMCs. Receptors originate from a woman under 30 in good health and CMV-seropositive.

This rearrangement joins TRBV7-6 to TRBJ2-5; 10 bases are a match to TRBD2. Germline V gene lookup returns CDR1 SGHVS and CDR2 FNYEAQ. After removal of 5 bases from V and 4 bases from J, the junction contained 7 bases not matched to a gene. This CDR3 comprises 15 residues. Written as DNA, the CDR3 is TGTGCCAGCAGCCTCAGCGGGGGGGGATCAGAGACCCAGTACTTC. Translation: CASSLSGGGSETQYF.

The chain couples TRBV4-1 to TRBJ1-5; the match to TRBD1 covers 10 bases. The germline gives CDR1 MGHRA, CDR2 YSYEKL. The CDR3 runs to 18 residues. Trimming removed 3 bases from V and 1 base from J; junction bases left unmatched: 9. In DNA form, the CDR3 reads TGCGCCAGCAGCCACCGCCTGGACAGGGGGGCAAGCAATCAGCCCCAGCATTTT. This gives the protein CASSHRLDRGASNQPQHF.